The 20 T cell receptor beta chains listed next were all sequenced from one sample in a study of T cells in Graves' hyperthyroidism and ophthalmopathy. TCR beta CDR3 region amplification was performed from RNA transcripts. A first-round RT-PCR of the TCR CDR3 used the HTBI primer set. TCRdb analysed the multiplex PCR reads with MiXCR anew, one entry per CDR3 protein. This table has 600,000 or so distinct CDR3 sequences, 14% appearing once. Material for sequencing was blood. These receptors came from a woman younger than 30 with Graves' ophthalmopathy.

The rearrangement joins TRBV30 to TRBJ1-5; TRBD1 might be the D (6 bases). Trimming cost V 4 bases and J 0 bases, with 25 bases left between them. The CDR3 covers 19 residues. CDR1 is GTSNPN, CDR2 SVGIG, per germline (reference sequence). The CDR3 DNA reads TGTGCCTGGAACGAACCCGGGACTCCTAGGGGGTATAGCAATCAGCCCCAGCATTTT. It codes for CAWNEPGTPRGYSNQPQHF.

Worth noting for this clonotype: Sequence at one end of the junction differs from germline and may be a read error. V is TRBV6-5 and J is TRBJ1-1, with 7 bases fitting TRBD1. Looked up from germline, CDR1 is MNHEY and CDR2 is SVGAGI. The CDR3 extends over 16 amino acids. The chain's CDR3 is CAISYSPGQKNTEAFF. CDR3 coding DNA: TGTGCCATCAGTTACTCACCGGGACAGAAGAACACTGAAGCTTTCTTT.

This clonotype appeared many times. The chain has TRBV12-3 or TRBV12-4 and TRBJ1-2; D unresolved. The CDR3 consists of 13 residues. V lost 2 bases and J lost 8, with 12 bases in between. CDR3 region: CASSLPPGEGYTF. As DNA, the CDR3 is TGTGCCAGCAGTTTACCCCCCGGGGAGGGCTACACCTTC.

This clonotype appeared many times. The chain uses TRBV27 and TRBJ2-1, with unresolved D. The germline CDR1 and CDR2 sequences are MNHEY and SMNVEV (reference sequence). Trimming shortened V by 6 bases and J by 4 bases, and 4 bases separated the two germline ends. This CDR3 is 11 amino acids long. DNA for the CDR3: TGTGCCAGCAGCATGTACAATGAGCAGTTCTTC. This sequence encodes CASSMYNEQFF.

This clonotype was recorded many times. The chain recombines TRBV7-9 with TRBJ2-7; 9 bases agree with TRBD2. This CDR3 comprises 16 residues. CDR1 is SEHNR and CDR2 is FQNEAQ in the germline V gene (reference sequence). V was pared by 5 bases and J by 5 bases, with 13 bases of the junction left unmatched. CDR3 amino acids: CASSLGAGGGKDEQYF. The CDR3 DNA sequence: TGTGCCAGCAGCCTAGGTGCGGGAGGGGGCAAGGACGAGCAGTACTTC. The full variable domain, with the rest looked up from reference TRBV7-9 and TRBJ2-7, is DTGVSQNPRHKITKRGQNVTFRCDPISEHNRLYWYRQTLGQGPEFLTYFQNEAQLEKSRLLSDRFSAERPKGSFSTLEIQRTEQGDSAMYLCASSLGAGGGKDEQYFGPGTRLTVT.

To note about this clonotype: A much larger clone lies a single base off, so this may be a read error. The chain uses TRBV4-1 and TRBJ2-7, with 7 bases identical to TRBD1. CDR3 length: 15 residues. V dropped 4 bases and J dropped 2; count of bases not matched to a gene: 8. CDR1 is MGHRA, CDR2 YSYEKL, per germline. CDR3 coding DNA: TGCGCCAGCAGCCTCTCCGACAGGGTTCCCTACGAGCAGTACTTC. Amino acids: CASSLSDRVPYEQYF.

Many counts were recorded for this clonotype. The gene calls are TRBV10-3 and TRBJ1-2; 8 nucleotides match TRBD1. V dropped 7 bases and J dropped 6; count of bases not matched to a gene: 13. In germline, CDR1 is ENHRY, CDR2 SYGVKD. The CDR3 spans 15 residues. CDR3 loop: CAIKSTGDLSNGYTF. As DNA, the CDR3 is TGTGCCATCAAATCGACAGGGGATCTGTCGAATGGCTACACCTTC.

There are many counts of this clonotype. V is TRBV28 and J is TRBJ1-5, with 8 bases lining up with TRBD1. The J segment lost 0 bases and the V segment lost 3 bases, leaving 4 bases of the junction unmatched. The CDR3 is 16 residues long. Per the germline V gene, CDR1 is MDHEN and CDR2 is SYDVKM. For the CDR3, the DNA is TGTGCCAGCAGTTTGCAAGGGACAGGTAGCAATCAGCCCCAGCATTTT. This codes for CASSLQGTGSNQPQHF.

This clonotype was detected many times. The chain combines TRBV12-3 or TRBV12-4 with TRBJ1-2; TRBD1 aligns across 9 bases. V lost 4 bases, J lost 3 bases, and 0 bases stayed unmatched. The CDR3 runs 13 residues. As DNA, the CDR3 is TGTGCCAGCAGTTGGGACAGGGACTATGGCTACACCTTC. This translates into CASSWDRDYGYTF.

This clonotype was observed at least ten times. This chain uses TRBV12-3 or TRBV12-4 with TRBJ1-5; a weak D match, TRBD1 (6 bases). The V end was cut by 2 bases, the J end by 6 bases, with 14 bases between. The CDR3 covers 15 residues. CDR3 region: CASSLSGAVAQPQHF. The DNA of the CDR3 is TGTGCCAGCAGTTTATCAGGGGCGGTAGCTCAGCCCCAGCATTTT.

This clonotype was observed a few times. The chain combines TRBV4-3 with TRBJ2-3, with TRBD2 matching 11 bases. V dropped 0 bases and J dropped 0; count of bases not matched to a gene: 8. CDR1 LGHNA and CDR2 YSLEER come from the germline V gene. The CDR3 contains 19 residues. The CDR3 loop reads CASSQDYVAGGPSTDTQYF. Here the CDR3 DNA reads TGCGCCAGCAGCCAAGATTATGTAGCGGGAGGGCCGAGCACAGATACGCAGTATTTT.

This clonotype came up many times. The rearrangement links TRBV7-2 to TRBJ1-1, with 7 bases lining up with TRBD1. In germline, CDR1 is SGHTA, CDR2 FQGNSA. The trim removed 5 bases at V and 6 bases at J, leaving 6 bases unmatched. The CDR3 sequence is 13 residues long. For the CDR3, the DNA is TGTGCCAGCAGCGCAAGACAGGGTTCTGAAGCTTTCTTT. Protein sequence: CASSARQGSEAFF.

The sample holds a few counts of this clonotype. The chain uses TRBV5-1 and TRBJ2-7, with TRBD2 matching over 11 bases. CDR1 is SGHRS, CDR2 YFSETQ, per germline. Trimming removed 4 bases from V and 4 bases from J; junction bases left unmatched: 7. The CDR3 sequence is 15 residues long. The CDR3 reads CASSPTSGSFYEQYF. CDR3 coding DNA: TGCGCCAGCAGCCCAACTAGCGGGAGTTTTTACGAGCAGTACTTC. Full variable domain (outside the CDR3, taken from reference TRBV5-1 and TRBJ2-7): KAGVTQTPRYLIKTRGQQVTLSCSPISGHRSVSWYQQTPGQGLQFLFEYFSETQRNKGNFPGRFSGRQFSNSRSEMNVSTLELGDSALYLCASSPTSGSFYEQYFGPGTRLTVT.

This clonotype occurred many times. This chain links TRBV12-3 or TRBV12-4 with TRBJ1-5; no firm D call. The CDR3 spans 15 residues. V was cut by 6 bases and J by 4 bases, with 16 bases left in between. As DNA, the CDR3 is TGTGCCAGCAGCACGTCGAGGGAACGAAATCAGCCCCAGCATTTT. Translated: CASSTSRERNQPQHF.

A few counts support this clonotype. This chain joins TRBV5-8 and TRBJ2-7; D is perhaps TRBD1 or TRBD2 (6 bases each). V was shortened by 4 bases and J by 5 bases, with 16 bases between the two germline ends. The length of the CDR3 is 14 residues. Germline V gene data show CDR1 as SGHTS and CDR2 as YDEGEE. This chain's CDR3 is CASSAIRGLNEQYF. CDR3 coding DNA: TGTGCCAGCAGCGCGATCCGGGGGCTCAACGAGCAGTACTTC.

This clonotype was picked up a small number of times. The DNA for the CDR3 is TGTGCCAGCAGTTATCCATCCCGGGGGTTGGGGGCAAAGAACACTGAAGCTTTCTTT. Amino acid sequence: CASSYPSRGLGAKNTEAFF. The chain recombines TRBV28 with TRBJ1-1; D may be TRBD1 (6 bases). The V end lost 4 bases, the J end lost 1 base, and 25 bases lay between the germline ends. The CDR3 is 19 residues long. Germline V gives CDR1 MDHEN, CDR2 SYDVKM.

The rearrangement joins TRBV11-3 to TRBJ1-3; the D is unclear. Germline V lookup: CDR1 SGHNT, CDR2 YENEEA. The CDR3 totals 13 residues. Trimming removed 4 bases at V and 5 bases at J, with 9 bases between. The CDR3 DNA sequence: TGTGCCAGCAGCTCCTCGCGCCGAAACACCATATATTTT. This gives the protein CASSSSRRNTIYF.

Many counts were recorded for this clonotype. V is TRBV20-1 and J is TRBJ2-7, with 8 bases identical to TRBD2. Germline loops: CDR1 DFQATT, CDR2 SNEGSKA (reference sequence). V dropped 6 bases and J dropped 1; count of bases not matched to a gene: 11. The length of the CDR3 is 15 residues. CDR3 DNA: TGCAGTGCAACTACCTTCGGACTAGCTTCCTACGAGCAGTACTTC. It specifies CSATTFGLASYEQYF.

This clonotype was observed at least ten times. V gene TRBV7-8 combines with J gene TRBJ2-4; D unclear. Looked up from germline, CDR1 is SGHVS and CDR2 is FQNEAQ. The CDR3 contains 14 residues. Trimming removed 5 bases from V and 9 bases from J, with 17 bases in between. The CDR3 DNA reads as TGTGCCAGCAGCATAGGCGTCCTGGACGTCATTCAGTACTTC. Its protein is CASSIGVLDVIQYF.

This clonotype has at least ten counts. This rearrangement joins TRBV18 to TRBJ1-1; TRBD1 is a possible D gene (5 bases). Trimming left V 0 bases short and J 8 bases short, with 13 bases between. Germline V CDR1 and CDR2: KGHSH, LQKENI. This CDR3 spans 14 amino acids. The CDR3 loop is CASSPPSTWGEAFF. DNA of the CDR3: TGTGCCAGCTCACCACCGTCGACATGGGGCGAAGCTTTCTTT.